What follows are 32 T cell receptor beta chains derived from one specimen sequenced in a study of cytomegalovirus exposure and HLA in healthy donors. Use of 60 Vbeta and 13 Jbeta primers characterized the PCR. Some clones are missing from TCRdb's copy, which holds only in-frame ones; the method was immunoSEQ multiplex PCR. The table includes approximately 190,000 clones, 81% detected once. Sequences were obtained from PBMCs. All receptors derive from a man aged 50 or older in good health and CMV-seronegative.

V usage is TRBV10-3 and J usage is TRBJ1-1; 7 bases agree with TRBD1. The CDR3 sequence is 15 residues long. The trim removed 6 bases at V and 2 bases at J, leaving 9 bases unmatched. Germline V gene sequence: CDR1 ENHRY, CDR2 SYGVKD. In nucleotides, the CDR3 is TGTGCCATCAGCGCTTCGACAGGGATTAACACTGAAGCTTTCTTT. Translation gives CAISASTGINTEAFF.

The rearrangement links TRBV2 to TRBJ2-1; 7 positions agree with TRBD1. The germline gives CDR1 SNHLY, CDR2 FYNNEI. The CDR3 length is 13 residues. With 5 bases clipped from V and 5 bases from J, the junction kept 3 bases outside the gene matches. CDR3 sequence reads: CASSLQGNNEQFF. The CDR3 DNA is TGTGCCAGCAGTCTACAGGGGAACAATGAGCAGTTCTTC.

The J gene is TRBJ1-3, the V gene TRBV7-2; possible D gene TRBD1, 5 bases. Germline V lookup: CDR1 SGHTA, CDR2 FQGNSA. V was clipped by 5 bases and J by 4 bases, with 18 bases between them. The CDR3 contains 16 residues. CDR3 DNA sequence: TGTGCCAGCAGCCCCTACCAGGAGGGGACCGGAAACACCATATATTTT. It encodes CASSPYQEGTGNTIYF.

The chain has TRBV7-2 and TRBJ1-2; tentatively, D is TRBD1 (6 bases). The V end lost 2 bases, the J end lost 9 bases, and 13 bases lay between the germline ends. This CDR3 is 13 amino acids long. CDR1 and CDR2 (germline): SGHTA, FQGNSA. The CDR3 DNA sequence: TGTGCCAGCAGCTTACTACAGGGCCTGAGCTACACCTTC. It translates to CASSLLQGLSYTF.

The J gene is TRBJ1-2, the V gene TRBV9, with D perhaps matching TRBD1 (5 bases). In germline, CDR1 is SGDLS, CDR2 YYNGEE. The V and J ends lost 4 bases and 5 bases respectively, with 15 bases between them. This CDR3 is built from 14 residues. The CDR3 loop reads CASSIRTRLYGYTF. For the CDR3, the DNA is TGTGCCAGCAGCATACGGACACGCTTGTATGGCTACACCTTC.

The V gene is TRBV6-5, the J gene TRBJ1-5; 8 positions match TRBD1. The germline CDR1 and CDR2 sequences are MNHEY and SVGAGI. Trimming at V came to 4 bases and at J to 0 bases, leaving 5 bases not matched to a gene. The CDR3 runs 16 residues. The CDR3 DNA follows: TGTGCCAGCAGTTTGAGACAGGGGACTAGCAATCAGCCCCAGCATTTT. Residues: CASSLRQGTSNQPQHF.

The chain couples TRBV18 to TRBJ2-7; D remains unclear. Germline assignment: CDR1 KGHSH and CDR2 LQKENI. V lost 3 bases, J lost 3 bases, and 15 bases lay in between. The CDR3 extends over 15 amino acids. The CDR3 DNA follows: TGTGCCAGCTCACCTTCCCAAGAAGCAATCTACGAGCAGTACTTC. Protein: CASSPSQEAIYEQYF.

V and J are TRBV19 and TRBJ1-2; no firm D call. Germline lookup yields CDR1 LNHDA and CDR2 SQIVND (reference sequence). The CDR3 is 11 residues long. Trimming stripped 8 bases from V and 8 bases from J, with 12 bases between. CDR3 sequence reads: CASESGLGYTF. In DNA form, the CDR3 reads TGTGCCAGTGAATCAGGCTTGGGCTACACCTTC.

The J gene is TRBJ2-6, the V gene TRBV7-2; perhaps TRBD1 as D (6 bases). The CDR3 loop spans 16 amino acids. V was shortened by 5 bases and J by 0 bases, with 11 bases between the two germline ends. Germline CDR1 and CDR2: SGHTA and FQGNSA. The DNA of the CDR3 is TGTGCCAGCAGCCCTCAGGGGTACTCTGGGGCCAACGTCCTGACTTTC. Protein: CASSPQGYSGANVLTF. Full variable domain (remainder filled in from reference TRBV7-2 and TRBJ2-6): GAGVSQSPSNKVTEKGKDVELRCDPISGHTALYWYRQSLGQGLEFLIYFQGNSAPDKSGLPSDRFSAERTGGSVSTLTIQRTQQEDSAVYLCASSPQGYSGANVLTFGAGSRLTVL.

This clone was recorded a few times. The rearrangement joins TRBV27 to TRBJ2-7; a possible D gene is TRBD1 (5 bases). Trimming left V 6 bases short and J 1 base short, with 10 bases between. Germline V gene data show CDR1 as MNHEY and CDR2 as SMNVEV (reference sequence). This CDR3 contains 13 residues. CDR3 DNA: TGTGCCAGCAGCCGGGCAGGGTCCTACGAGCAGTACTTC. Its translation is CASSRAGSYEQYF.

The CDR3: CASSSNSEAQYF. The CDR3 region has the DNA TGCGCCAGCAGTTCAAATTCGGAGGCCCAGTACTTC. The chain links TRBV5-1 to TRBJ2-5; a weak D match, TRBD2 (5 bases). Germline CDR1 is SGHRS and CDR2 is YFSETQ. The CDR3 spans 12 residues. V shed 5 bases and J shed 9 bases, with 14 bases lying between them. The whole variable domain, remainder taken from reference TRBV5-1 and TRBJ2-5, is KAGVTQTPRYLIKTRGQQVTLSCSPISGHRSVSWYQQTPGQGLQFLFEYFSETQRNKGNFPGRFSGRQFSNSRSEMNVSTLELGDSALYLCASSSNSEAQYFGPGTRLLVL.

The J gene is TRBJ2-1, the V gene TRBV9, with TRBD2 identical over 12 bases. Germline V gives CDR1 SGDLS, CDR2 YYNGEE. The CDR3 extends over 18 amino acids. After removal of 3 bases from V and 5 bases from J, the junction contained 12 bases not matched to a gene. The CDR3 here is CASSDPSGGAVSHNEQFF. The CDR3 bases are TGTGCCAGCAGCGACCCTAGCGGGGGGGCCGTTTCCCACAATGAGCAGTTCTTC.

DNA for the CDR3: TGTGCCAGCAAGAGAGGGACAGGGTTTGTTGGCCAGCCCCAGCATTTT. It translates to CASKRGTGFVGQPQHF. This chain joins TRBV19 and TRBJ1-5; 9 nucleotides agree with TRBD1. Trimming at V came to 9 bases and at J to 7 bases, leaving 16 bases not matched to a gene. Germline CDR1 reads LNHDA; CDR2 reads SQIVND (reference sequence). The CDR3 totals 16 residues.

The rearrangement links TRBV5-5 to TRBJ2-1; D gene unclear. V was trimmed by 4 bases and J by 8 bases, leaving 10 bases between them. CDR1 and CDR2 from the germline V gene are SGHKS and YYEKEE (reference sequence). The CDR3 has 12 residues. The CDR3 bases are TGTGCCAGCAGCCCTGGAGTCGATGAGCAGTTCTTC. As protein: CASSPGVDEQFF.

In this sample, this clone turned up a few times. The V gene is TRBV6-5, the J gene TRBJ1-1; a weak D match, TRBD1 (5 bases). The CDR3 runs 15 residues. The germline V gene has CDR1 MNHEY and CDR2 SVGAGI. V gave up 0 bases and J gave up 0 bases, with 8 bases separating them. This chain's CDR3 is CASSYSGGLNTEAFF. CDR3 bases: TGTGCCAGCAGTTACTCGGGGGGGTTGAACACTGAAGCTTTCTTT.

The chain links TRBV2 to TRBJ1-1, with D maybe TRBD1 (6 bases). The germline CDR1 and CDR2 sequences are SNHLY and FYNNEI. The CDR3 runs to 13 residues. The chain's CDR3 is CTSKREGDTEAFF. In DNA, the CDR3 is TGTACCTCCAAGAGAGAGGGGGACACTGAAGCTTTCTTT.

V and J are TRBV10-3 and TRBJ2-1; a possible D gene is TRBD2 (6 bases). The CDR3 covers 14 residues. CDR1 and CDR2 (germline): ENHRY, SYGVKD. V was shortened by 8 bases and J by 5 bases, with 16 bases between the two germline ends. CDR3 bases: TGTGCCATCCGTAGCGGAATGGACCACAATGAGCAGTTCTTC. It encodes CAIRSGMDHNEQFF.

The genes are TRBV16 and TRBJ1-1, with D possibly being TRBD1 (5 bases). The CDR3 covers 12 residues. The germline V and J ends were trimmed by 4 bases and 6 bases, with 9 bases remaining between them. Germline V gene lookup returns CDR1 KGHSY and CDR2 FQNENV. The CDR3 bases are TGTGCCAGCAGCCGGGGCGGTGCTGAAGCTTTCTTT. It specifies CASSRGGAEAFF.

The CDR3 spells CASSSTRDTEAFF. The CDR3, as DNA: TGTGCCAGCAGTTCGACCAGGGACACTGAAGCTTTCTTT. V is TRBV6-1 and J is TRBJ1-1, with a tentative D call TRBD1 (5 bases). The germline CDR1 and CDR2 sequences are MNHNS and SASEGT. V was clipped by 5 bases and J by 3 bases, with 10 bases between them. The CDR3 runs to 13 residues.

The chain has TRBV6-5 and TRBJ2-7; 9 nucleotides agree with TRBD1. In germline, CDR1 is MNHEY, CDR2 SVGAGI. J was trimmed by 5 bases and V by 5 bases; bases with no gene match: 7. The CDR3 loop spans 14 amino acids. In DNA, the CDR3 is TGTGCCAGCAGTCGCCGGGACAGGGTCAACGAGCAGTACTTC. Amino acids: CASSRRDRVNEQYF.

This clone was observed a few times. The J gene is TRBJ2-7, the V gene TRBV28; 7 bases agree with TRBD2. V dropped 11 bases and J dropped 4; count of bases not matched to a gene: 5. Germline CDR1 MDHEN, CDR2 SYDVKM. This CDR3 spans 11 amino acids. The CDR3 loop reads CAGGGRYEQYF. In DNA form, the CDR3 reads TGTGCCGGGGGGGGGAGATACGAGCAGTACTTC.

In the case of this clone: Other DNA sequences in the sample encode the same CDR3. This chain connects TRBV2 to TRBJ1-4; weak D call: TRBD1 (6 bases). CDR3 size: 14 residues. The V gene lost 6 bases and the J gene lost 7 bases, with 15 bases spanning the gap. Germline V gene data show CDR1 as SNHLY and CDR2 as FYNNEI. The CDR3 region has the DNA TGTGCCAGCAGGATCCGGGACACGACTGAAAAACTGTTTTTT. Translation gives CASRIRDTTEKLFF.

The CDR3: CASSAQPGQPNTEAFF. The CDR3 DNA reads TGTGCCAGCAGCGCCCAACCGGGACAACCCAACACTGAAGCTTTCTTT. This chain links TRBV14 with TRBJ1-1; D perhaps matches TRBD1 (6 bases). This CDR3 is 16 amino acids long. Trimming removed 5 bases from V and 2 bases from J, with 18 bases in between. The germline V gene has CDR1 SGHDN and CDR2 FVKESK.

V gene TRBV18 combines with J gene TRBJ2-5; 8 bases align to TRBD1. This CDR3 has 13 amino acids. The J segment lost 5 bases and the V segment lost 4 bases, leaving 3 bases of the junction unmatched. Germline CDR1 and CDR2: KGHSH and LQKENI. CDR3 amino acids: CASSLDRGETQYF. The DNA of the CDR3 is TGTGCCAGCTCACTCGACAGGGGCGAGACCCAGTACTTC.

V usage is TRBV5-1 and J usage is TRBJ1-1; 11 bases map to TRBD1. Germline trimming cut 0 bases from V and 2 bases from J; bases unmatched to any gene: 6. Germline V lookup: CDR1 SGHRS, CDR2 YFSETQ. The CDR3 extends over 17 amino acids. The CDR3 here is CASSLVPGQGGNTEAFF. The CDR3 nucleotides read TGCGCCAGCAGCTTGGTCCCGGGACAGGGGGGAAACACTGAAGCTTTCTTT.

V usage is TRBV5-6 and J usage is TRBJ2-7; no clear D. Trimming took 2 bases from V and 2 from J, leaving 8 bases between them. CDR1 is SGHDT, CDR2 YYEEEE, per germline. The CDR3 covers 13 residues. CDR3 loop: CASSFASAYEQYF. For the CDR3, the DNA is TGTGCCAGCAGCTTTGCCAGCGCCTACGAGCAGTACTTC.

The chain combines TRBV5-1 with TRBJ2-3, with 8 bases lining up with TRBD2. Germline V gives CDR1 SGHRS, CDR2 YFSETQ. The J segment lost 5 bases and the V segment lost 4 bases, leaving 9 bases of the junction unmatched. This CDR3 is built from 15 residues. The CDR3 here is CASSLFGGGQDTQYF. The CDR3 coding sequence is TGCGCCAGCAGCCTCTTCGGGGGGGGCCAAGATACGCAGTATTTT.

J is TRBJ1-4 and V is TRBV13, with D possibly TRBD1 on 6 matching bases. V was cut by 5 bases and J by 8 bases, with 18 bases left in between. Germline loops: CDR1 PRHDT, CDR2 FYEKMQ (reference sequence). CDR3 length: 15 amino acids. This CDR3 reads CASSPRDTLGEKLFF. The DNA for the CDR3 is TGTGCCAGCAGCCCCCGGGACACCTTGGGAGAAAAACTGTTTTTT.

The V gene is TRBV19, the J gene TRBJ1-1; TRBD1 matches at 9 bases. The CDR3 loop spans 14 amino acids. Trimming removed 8 bases from V and 1 base from J; junction bases left unmatched: 5. In germline, CDR1 is LNHDA, CDR2 SQIVND (reference sequence). This chain's CDR3 is CASFTGGPNTEAFF. CDR3 coding DNA: TGTGCCAGTTTCACAGGGGGCCCGAACACTGAAGCTTTCTTT.

The chain couples TRBV6-6 to TRBJ2-7, with 7 nucleotides matching TRBD2. Germline trimming cut 6 bases from V and 1 base from J; bases unmatched to any gene: 6. Per germline, CDR1 MNHNY and CDR2 SVGAGI (reference sequence). The CDR3 is made up of 14 amino acids. The CDR3 region is CASSLSGGSYEQYF. CDR3 in DNA: TGTGCCAGCAGCCTTTCGGGGGGATCCTACGAGCAGTACTTC.

This clone has a single count. The CDR3 DNA reads TGTGCCAGCTCCCCAATCGTCACCGGGGAGCTGTTTTTT. It specifies CASSPIVTGELFF. V is TRBV18 and J is TRBJ2-2; D is ambiguous. Trimming took off 6 bases at V and 4 bases at J, with 9 bases between the two ends. From germline, CDR1 is KGHSH and CDR2 LQKENI. The CDR3 has 13 amino acids.

The chain combines TRBV19 with TRBJ2-5; D call uncertain. Germline CDR1 and CDR2: LNHDA and SQIVND (reference sequence). Trimming stripped 2 bases from V and 4 bases from J, with 17 bases between. The length of the CDR3 is 16 residues. The CDR3 DNA follows: TGTGCCAGTAGTATATGGCCGTCAGTGAAGTTAGAGACCCAGTACTTC. Amino acids: CASSIWPSVKLETQYF.